This TCR beta chain is drawn from a study of radiotherapy plus CTLA-4 blockade in lung cancer. At the level of the study: Among patients, 15% to 20% showed objective responses, and 30% to 40% had disease control.

Data came from immunoSEQ multiplex PCR; TCRdb stores just in-frame clones and leaves some out. Among roughly 53,000 clones, 65% to 80% were seen once, and the ten largest hold roughly 3.2%. This clone was found once. Its antigen is not known. With ipilimumab providing CTLA-4 blockade, focal radiation was administered to patients who had chemo-refractory metastatic non-small-cell lung cancer. Trimming stripped 0 bases from V and 1 base from J, with 9 bases between. Germline assignment: CDR1 MNHEY and CDR2 SVGAGI. The CDR3 runs to 16 residues. The study's findings and limits: Radiotherapy was combined with ipilimumab, and tumor-derived TCR clones then expanded in blood. Response was reportedly best predicted by early blood T cell clone dynamics, with interferon-beta.

The sequence derives from a human donor with non-small cell lung cancer who had a partial response to radiotherapy plus ipilimumab. This sample comprised peripheral blood, obtained from a patient treated with radiotherapy plus ipilimumab. The V gene is TRBV6-5, the J gene TRBJ2-2; a weak D match, TRBD2 (7 bases). Written as DNA, the CDR3 is TGTGCCAGCAGTTACTCGGGGGGGCTGAACACCGGGGAGCTGTTTTTT. Protein: CASSYSGGLNTGELFF.